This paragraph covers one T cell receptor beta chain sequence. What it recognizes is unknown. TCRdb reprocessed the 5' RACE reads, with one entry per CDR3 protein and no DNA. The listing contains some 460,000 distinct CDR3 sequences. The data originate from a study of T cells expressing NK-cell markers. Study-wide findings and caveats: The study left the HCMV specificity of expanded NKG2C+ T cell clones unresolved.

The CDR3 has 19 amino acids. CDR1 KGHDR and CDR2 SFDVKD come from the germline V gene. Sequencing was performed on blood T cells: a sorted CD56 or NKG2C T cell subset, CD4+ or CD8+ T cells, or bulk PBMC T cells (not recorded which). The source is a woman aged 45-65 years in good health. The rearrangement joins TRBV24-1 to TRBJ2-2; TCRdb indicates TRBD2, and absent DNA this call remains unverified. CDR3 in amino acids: CATSDPSPGLAGVTGELFF.